Following are 24 T cell receptor beta chains from one sample sequenced in a study of CD8 T cells in Susac syndrome. Random hexamers served to reverse transcribe roughly 0.45 to 1 ug RNA. TCRdb reprocessed the immunoSEQ multiplex PCR reads via MiXCR and lists one record per CDR3 protein. Here the sample spans about 130,000 distinct CDR3 sequences, 93% being singletons. The material sequenced was CD8+ T cells from PBMCs. These receptor sequences come from a human donor with multiple sclerosis.

The V gene is TRBV6-6, the J gene TRBJ1-5, with D possibly TRBD1 on 5 matching bases. Germline assignment: CDR1 MNHNY and CDR2 SVGAGI (reference sequence). Trimming cost V 4 bases and J 4 bases, with 11 bases left between them. The CDR3 is 14 residues long. As DNA, the CDR3 is TGTGCCAGCAGTTCGGGGACGGCAAATCAGCCCCAGCATTTT. Protein product: CASSSGTANQPQHF.

The J gene is TRBJ1-5, the V gene TRBV4-1, with D unresolved. Trimming left V 2 bases short and J 2 bases short, with 13 bases between. Germline values: CDR1 MGHRA, CDR2 YSYEKL. CDR3 length equals 16 residues. The CDR3 DNA sequence: TGCGCCAGCAGCCAACCCCTCACGTCGGGCAATCAGCCCCAGCATTTT. Translation gives CASSQPLTSGNQPQHF.

The chain combines TRBV4-1 with TRBJ2-7; 12 bases are shared with TRBD1. The CDR3 length is 17 residues. CDR1 and CDR2 (germline): MGHRA, YSYEKL. V lost 0 bases and J lost 4; bases outside the gene matches: 7. The DNA of the CDR3 is TGCGCCAGCAGCCAAGAAACCGGGACAGGGGGCGCATACGAGCAGTACTTC. This gives the protein CASSQETGTGGAYEQYF.

J is TRBJ2-1 and V is TRBV21-1; the table's D call of TRBD2 was not tested on the DNA. TRBV21-1 is a pseudogene locus. CDR3 length: 16 amino acids. The CDR3 DNA is TGTGCCAGCAGCGCGGGGACTAGCGGGAGCTCGGATGAGCAGTTCTTC. As protein: CASSAGTSGSSDEQFF.

The V gene is TRBV12-3 or TRBV12-4, the J gene TRBJ1-2; D is unclear. Trimming removed 2 bases at V and 6 bases at J, with 13 bases between. This CDR3 comprises 14 residues. Here the CDR3 reads CASSLSKGYDGYTF. The DNA for the CDR3 is TGTGCCAGCAGTTTAAGTAAGGGCTACGATGGCTACACCTTC.

The V gene is TRBV6-4, the J gene TRBJ2-1, with TRBD2 matching over 10 bases. The CDR3 contains 11 residues. CDR1 MRHNA and CDR2 SNTAGT come from the germline V gene. Losses at the gene ends were 5 bases for V and 12 bases for J; bases not matched to a gene: 1. The DNA of the CDR3 is TGTGCCAGCAGTAGCGGGAGGGGGCAGTTCTTC. This gives the protein CASSSGRGQFF.

The table lists this clonotype with a count of one. The chain combines TRBV7-6 with TRBJ2-7; 12 nucleotides agree with TRBD2. The CDR3 extends over 15 amino acids. Germline CDR1 SGHVS, CDR2 FNYEAQ. The V gene end was trimmed by 5 bases and the J gene end by 4 bases; junction bases not matched to a gene: 6. CDR3 DNA sequence: TGTGCCAGCAGCGAGACTAGCGGGGGTTTATACGAGCAGTACTTC. Protein: CASSETSGGLYEQYF. Full variable domain (remainder filled in from reference TRBV7-6 and TRBJ2-7): GAGVSQSPRYKVTKRGQDVALRCDPISGHVSLYWYRQALGQGPEFLTYFNYEAQQDKSGLPNDRFSAERPEGSISTLTIQRTEQRDSAMYRCASSETSGGLYEQYFGPGTRLTVT.

V is TRBV29-1 and J is TRBJ1-2; no clear D gene. Germline CDR1 is SQVTM and CDR2 is ANQGSEA. V was pared by 1 base and J by 8 bases, with 17 bases between. The CDR3 consists of 14 residues. CDR3 sequence reads: CSVEVDTRGPGYTF. The CDR3 nucleotides read TGCAGCGTTGAAGTGGATACTCGAGGTCCAGGCTACACCTTC. Combining the CDR3 with reference TRBV29-1 and TRBJ1-2 gives the whole variable domain SAVISQKPSRDICQRGTSLTIQCQVDSQVTMMFWYRQQPGQSLTLIATANQGSEATYESGFVIDKFPISRPNLTFSTLTVSNMSPEDSSIYLCSVEVDTRGPGYTFGSGTRLTVV.

This chain's CDR3 is CASSSELGAKNSPLHF. The CDR3 DNA reads as TGTGCCAGCAGTTCCGAATTGGGGGCTAAGAATTCACCCCTCCACTTT. The chain links TRBV28 to TRBJ1-6, with a tentative D call TRBD1 (6 bases). This CDR3 spans 16 amino acids. V was clipped by 4 bases and J by 7 bases, with 17 bases between them. Germline assignment: CDR1 MDHEN and CDR2 SYDVKM.

The DNA of the CDR3 is TGTGCCAGCAGCCTGGGCCCGAGGGGCGAGCAGTACGTC. Translating gives CASSLGPRGEQYV. This chain links TRBV13 with TRBJ2-7; TRBD1 or TRBD2 may be the D gene (5 bases each). The ends were cut back, 5 bases at V and 6 bases at J, with 14 bases in the middle. The CDR3 extends over 13 amino acids. Germline V lookup: CDR1 PRHDT, CDR2 FYEKMQ (reference sequence).

The genes are TRBV19 and TRBJ2-1, with D maybe TRBD2 (7 bases). The CDR3 spans 15 residues. Germline CDR1 LNHDA, CDR2 SQIVND (reference sequence). Trimming cost V 1 base and J 8 bases, with 15 bases left between them. This CDR3 reads CASSIVAGAVDEQFF. The CDR3 DNA sequence: TGTGCCAGTAGTATAGTTGCGGGGGCGGTCGATGAGCAGTTCTTC.

The chain carries TRBV19 and TRBJ1-1; TRBD1 agrees at 8 bases. Looked up from germline, CDR1 is LNHDA and CDR2 is SQIVND (reference sequence). This CDR3 spans 16 amino acids. Trimming took 3 bases from V and 5 from J; bases not matched to a gene: 11. Here the CDR3 reads CASSIIAGTGETEAFF. The CDR3, as DNA: TGTGCCAGTAGTATCATAGCCGGGACAGGAGAGACTGAAGCTTTCTTT.

DNA of the CDR3: TGTGCCAGCTCTAGTGGGGGTGCGAACACTGAAGCTTTCTTT. Translating gives CASSSGGANTEAFF. This chain uses TRBV6-1 with TRBJ1-1; D is perhaps TRBD1 (5 bases). The CDR3 totals 14 residues. Germline CDR1 and CDR2: MNHNS and SASEGT. V was shortened by 8 bases and J by 1 base, with 14 bases between the two germline ends.

The chain has TRBV28 and TRBJ2-7, with TRBD2 as a possible D gene (6 bases). Germline-derived CDR1 and CDR2 are MDHEN and SYDVKM. There are 14 residues in the CDR3. Trimming cost V 5 bases and J 2 bases, with 13 bases left between them. CDR3 sequence: CASSVRDSTYEQYF. The CDR3 DNA reads as TGTGCCAGCAGTGTCCGGGACTCCACCTACGAGCAGTACTTC.

This chain joins TRBV20-1 and TRBJ2-5, with 7 positions matching TRBD2. Germline trimming cut 0 bases from V and 0 bases from J; bases unmatched to any gene: 13. This CDR3 region has 18 residues. Germline loops: CDR1 DFQATT, CDR2 SNEGSKA (reference sequence). This CDR3 reads CSARDRAVGGRYQETQYF. The CDR3 DNA reads TGCAGTGCTAGAGATCGTGCGGTGGGGGGGAGGTACCAAGAGACCCAGTACTTC.

This chain links TRBV13 with TRBJ1-3; unclear D gene. CDR3 length: 11 residues. V gave up 10 bases and J gave up 3 bases, with 7 bases separating them. Germline V gene sequence: CDR1 PRHDT, CDR2 FYEKMQ (reference sequence). The CDR3 bases are TGTGCCACCCGAGGTGGAAACACCATATATTTT. Translation gives CATRGGNTIYF.

The chain has TRBV2 and TRBJ1-2; the D is unclear. Germline loops: CDR1 SNHLY, CDR2 FYNNEI. V shed 7 bases and J shed 2 bases, with 17 bases lying between them. This CDR3 spans 15 amino acids. This chain's CDR3 is CASINRQTLNYGYTF. The CDR3, as DNA: TGTGCCAGCATCAACCGACAAACCTTAAACTATGGCTACACCTTC.

V gene TRBV30 combines with J gene TRBJ2-1; D unclear. CDR1 GTSNPN and CDR2 SVGIG come from the germline V gene (reference sequence). V was trimmed by 2 bases and J by 8 bases, leaving 10 bases between them. The CDR3 extends over 12 amino acids. The CDR3 loop is CAWSSHSHEQFF. The DNA for the CDR3 is TGTGCCTGGAGTTCACATTCCCATGAGCAGTTCTTC. Full variable domain (missing parts from reference TRBV30 and TRBJ2-1): SQTIHQWPATLVQPVGSPLSLECTVEGTSNPNLYWYRQAAGRGLQLLFYSVGIGQISSEVPQNLSASRPQDRQFILSSKKLLLSDSGFYLCAWSSHSHEQFFGPGTRLTVL.

This sequence joins TRBV20-1 and TRBJ1-1, with D possibly TRBD1 on 5 matching bases. V lost 6 bases, J lost 9 bases, and 20 bases lay in between. The CDR3 totals 13 residues. From germline, CDR1 is DFQATT and CDR2 SNEGSKA (reference sequence). The CDR3 nucleotides are TGCAGTGCCACTATGGGACGGGTGACCCAAGCTTTCTTT. Translated, it gives CSATMGRVTQAFF.

About this clonotype itself: An end of the junction differs from the germline gene, which may be a read error. The gene calls are TRBV19 and TRBJ2-2; TRBD1 aligns across 9 bases. Germline assignment: CDR1 LNHDA and CDR2 SQIVND (reference sequence). This CDR3 region has 18 residues. The CDR3 DNA sequence: TGCACCAGTAGTCCGGGACAGGGAACGAACTGGTGCACCGGGGAGCTGTTTTTT. This codes for CTSSPGQGTNWCTGELFF.

The rearrangement joins TRBV6-4 to TRBJ2-2, with 7 bases identical to TRBD2. This CDR3 contains 16 residues. The junction had 8 bases not matched to a gene; V was cut back by 4 bases and J by 3 bases. Germline V gene data show CDR1 as MRHNA and CDR2 as SNTAGT. CDR3 sequence (DNA): TGTGCCAGCAGTGTGGGCGGGAGTGTCGACACCGGGGAGCTGTTTTTT. Protein sequence: CASSVGGSVDTGELFF.

The chain joins TRBV7-9 to TRBJ2-7; TRBD2 matches 8 bases. This CDR3 is built from 14 residues. Germline-derived CDR1 and CDR2 are SEHNR and FQNEAQ (reference sequence). V lost 4 bases, J lost 4 bases, and 6 bases stayed unmatched. Here the CDR3 reads CASSSGLAIYEQYV. For the CDR3, the DNA is TGTGCCAGCAGCTCTGGACTAGCTATATACGAGCAGTACGTC.

This rearrangement joins TRBV27 to TRBJ2-1; D may be TRBD2 (6 bases). V was cut by 6 bases and J by 3 bases, with 12 bases left in between. The germline V gene encodes CDR1 MNHEY and CDR2 SMNVEV (reference sequence). This CDR3 is built from 14 residues. The CDR3 reads CASRGGGNYNEQFF. CDR3 nucleotides: TGTGCCAGCAGGGGTGGGGGGAACTACAATGAGCAGTTCTTC.

V is TRBV9 and J is TRBJ2-5; TRBD2 might be the D (7 bases). Trimming took off 6 bases at V and 4 bases at J, with 19 bases between the two ends. Germline V gene sequence: CDR1 SGDLS, CDR2 YYNGEE. The CDR3 consists of 15 residues. DNA for the CDR3: TGTGCCAGCAACTTAGGTGGGGGGGGCCTAGAGACCCAGTACTTC. This gives the protein CASNLGGGGLETQYF.